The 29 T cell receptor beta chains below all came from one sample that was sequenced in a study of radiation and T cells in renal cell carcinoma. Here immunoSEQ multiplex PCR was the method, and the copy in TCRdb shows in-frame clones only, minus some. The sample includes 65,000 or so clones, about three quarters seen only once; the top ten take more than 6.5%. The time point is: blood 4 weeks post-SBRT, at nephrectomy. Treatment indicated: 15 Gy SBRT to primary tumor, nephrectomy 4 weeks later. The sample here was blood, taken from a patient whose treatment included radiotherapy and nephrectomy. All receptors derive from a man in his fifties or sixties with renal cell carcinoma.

The CDR3 DNA reads as TGTGCCAGCAGCTTAGGTATAGGTCTGAGCACAGATACGCAGTATTTT. This gives the protein CASSLGIGLSTDTQYF. The chain couples TRBV7-2 to TRBJ2-3; D uncertain. CDR1 and CDR2 from the germline V gene are SGHTA and FQGNSA. Trimming left V 1 base short and J 0 bases short, with 11 bases between. The CDR3 totals 16 residues.

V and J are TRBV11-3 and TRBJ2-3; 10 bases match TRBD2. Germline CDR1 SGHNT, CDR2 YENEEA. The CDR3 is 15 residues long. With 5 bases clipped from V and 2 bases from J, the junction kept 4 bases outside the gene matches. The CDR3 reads CASSHLAGATDTQYF. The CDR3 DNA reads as TGTGCCAGCAGCCACCTAGCGGGGGCCACAGATACGCAGTATTTT. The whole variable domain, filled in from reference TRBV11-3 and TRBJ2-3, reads EAGVVQSPRYKIIEKKQPVAFWCNPISGHNTLYWYLQNLGQGPELLIRYENEEAVDDSQLPKDRFSAERLKGVDSTLKIQPAELGDSAVYLCASSHLAGATDTQYFGPGTRLTVL.

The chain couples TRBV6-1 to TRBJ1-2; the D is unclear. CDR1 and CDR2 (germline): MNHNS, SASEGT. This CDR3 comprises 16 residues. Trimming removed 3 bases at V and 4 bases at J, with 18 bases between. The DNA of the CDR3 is TGTGCCAGCAGTGATCTGCCCAGCATTAACATCTATGGCTACACCTTC. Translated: CASSDLPSINIYGYTF.

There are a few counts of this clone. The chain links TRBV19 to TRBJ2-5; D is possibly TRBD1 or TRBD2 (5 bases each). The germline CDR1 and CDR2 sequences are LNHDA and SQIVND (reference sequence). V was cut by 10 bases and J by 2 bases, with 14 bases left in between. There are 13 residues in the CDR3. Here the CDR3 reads CATRGYRQETQYF. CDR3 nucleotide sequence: TGTGCCACTCGGGGTTACAGGCAAGAGACCCAGTACTTC.

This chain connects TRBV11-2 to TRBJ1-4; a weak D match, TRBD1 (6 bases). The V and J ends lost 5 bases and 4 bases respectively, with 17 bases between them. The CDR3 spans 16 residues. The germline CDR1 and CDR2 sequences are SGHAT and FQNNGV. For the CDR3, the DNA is TGTGCCAGCAGCCCCGGGGCAACAGGGCTTAATGAAAAACTGTTTTTT. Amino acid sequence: CASSPGATGLNEKLFF.

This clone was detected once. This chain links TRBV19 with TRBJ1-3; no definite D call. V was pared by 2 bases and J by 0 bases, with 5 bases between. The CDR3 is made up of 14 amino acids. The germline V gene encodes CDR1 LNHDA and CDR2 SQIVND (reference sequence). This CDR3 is CASSILSSGNTIYF. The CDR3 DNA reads TGTGCCAGTAGTATACTAAGCTCTGGAAACACCATATATTTT. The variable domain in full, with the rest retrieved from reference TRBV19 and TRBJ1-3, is DGGITQSPKYLFRKEGQNVTLSCEQNLNHDAMYWYRQDPGQGLRLIYYSQIVNDFQKGDIAEGYSVSREKKESFPLTVTSAQKNPTAFYLCASSILSSGNTIYFGEGSWLTVV.

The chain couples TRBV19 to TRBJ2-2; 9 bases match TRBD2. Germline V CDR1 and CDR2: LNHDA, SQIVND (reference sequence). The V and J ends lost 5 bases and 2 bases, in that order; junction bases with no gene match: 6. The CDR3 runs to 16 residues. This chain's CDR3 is CASSSAGGLNTGELFF. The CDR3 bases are TGTGCCAGTAGTTCCGCGGGAGGGCTCAACACCGGGGAGCTGTTTTTT. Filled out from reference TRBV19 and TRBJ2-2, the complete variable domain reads DGGITQSPKYLFRKEGQNVTLSCEQNLNHDAMYWYRQDPGQGLRLIYYSQIVNDFQKGDIAEGYSVSREKKESFPLTVTSAQKNPTAFYLCASSSAGGLNTGELFFGEGSRLTVL.

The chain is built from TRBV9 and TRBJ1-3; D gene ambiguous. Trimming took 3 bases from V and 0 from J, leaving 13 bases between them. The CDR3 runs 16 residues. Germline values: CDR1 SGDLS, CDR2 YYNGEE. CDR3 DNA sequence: TGTGCCAGCAGCGCCTCTCCCTTCCGCTCTGGAAACACCATATATTTT. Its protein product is CASSASPFRSGNTIYF. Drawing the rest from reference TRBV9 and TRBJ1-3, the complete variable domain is DSGVTQTPKHLITATGQRVTLRCSPRSGDLSVYWYQQSLDQGLQFLIQYYNGEERAKGNILERFSAQQFPDLHSELNLSSLELGDSALYFCASSASPFRSGNTIYFGEGSWLTVV.

As DNA, the CDR3 is TGTGCCTGGAGGATGGGGGGGGGAAATGAAAAACTGTTTTTT. Its translation: CAWRMGGGNEKLFF. The gene calls are TRBV30 and TRBJ1-4, with a weak D call TRBD1 (5 bases). This CDR3 contains 14 residues. Per germline, CDR1 GTSNPN and CDR2 SVGIG (reference sequence). V was shortened by 3 bases and J by 5 bases, with 13 bases between the two germline ends.

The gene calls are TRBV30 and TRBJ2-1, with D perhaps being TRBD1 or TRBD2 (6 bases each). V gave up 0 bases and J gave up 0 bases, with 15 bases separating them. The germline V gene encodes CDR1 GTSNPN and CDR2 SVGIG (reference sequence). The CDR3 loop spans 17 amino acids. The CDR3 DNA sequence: TGTGCCTGGAGTGTACAGCCGGAGGGGGGCTCCTACAATGAGCAGTTCTTC. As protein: CAWSVQPEGGSYNEQFF.

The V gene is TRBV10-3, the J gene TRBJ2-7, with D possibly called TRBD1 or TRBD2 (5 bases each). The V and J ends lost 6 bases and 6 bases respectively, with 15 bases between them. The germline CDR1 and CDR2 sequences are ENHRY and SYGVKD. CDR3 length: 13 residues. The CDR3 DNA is TGTGCCATCAGGGGGGAACTAGACTTCGAGCAGTACGTC. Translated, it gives CAIRGELDFEQYV.

CDR3 in DNA: TGTGCCAGTAGTTTAGGGACAGGGAGGGTATATGGCTACACCTTC. Translated, it gives CASSLGTGRVYGYTF. V and J are TRBV19 and TRBJ1-2, with 9 bases identical to TRBD1. This CDR3 spans 15 amino acids. J lost 5 bases, V lost 5 bases, and 9 bases had no gene match. Looked up from germline, CDR1 is LNHDA and CDR2 is SQIVND (reference sequence). The complete variable domain, with remaining parts taken from reference TRBV19 and TRBJ1-2, reads DGGITQSPKYLFRKEGQNVTLSCEQNLNHDAMYWYRQDPGQGLRLIYYSQIVNDFQKGDIAEGYSVSREKKESFPLTVTSAQKNPTAFYLCASSLGTGRVYGYTFGSGTRLTVV.

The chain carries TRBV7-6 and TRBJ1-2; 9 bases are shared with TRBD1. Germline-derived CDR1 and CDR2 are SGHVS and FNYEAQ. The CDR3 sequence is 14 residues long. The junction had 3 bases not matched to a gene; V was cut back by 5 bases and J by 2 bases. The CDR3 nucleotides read TGTGCCAGCAGCCCGGACAGGGGAAACTATGGCTACACCTTC. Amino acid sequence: CASSPDRGNYGYTF.

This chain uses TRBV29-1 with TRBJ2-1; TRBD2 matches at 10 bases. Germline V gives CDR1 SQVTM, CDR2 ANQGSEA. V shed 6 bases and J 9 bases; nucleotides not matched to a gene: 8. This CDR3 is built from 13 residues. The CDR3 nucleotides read TGCAGCGTCGTGCAGTCTAGCGGGGGTGAGCAGTTCTTC. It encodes CSVVQSSGGEQFF.

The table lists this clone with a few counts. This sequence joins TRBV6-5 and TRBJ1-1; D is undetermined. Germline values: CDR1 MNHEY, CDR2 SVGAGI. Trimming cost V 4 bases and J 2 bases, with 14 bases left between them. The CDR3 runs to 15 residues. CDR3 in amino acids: CASSWGRKGNTEAFF. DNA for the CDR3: TGTGCCAGCAGTTGGGGTCGAAAGGGTAACACTGAAGCTTTCTTT.

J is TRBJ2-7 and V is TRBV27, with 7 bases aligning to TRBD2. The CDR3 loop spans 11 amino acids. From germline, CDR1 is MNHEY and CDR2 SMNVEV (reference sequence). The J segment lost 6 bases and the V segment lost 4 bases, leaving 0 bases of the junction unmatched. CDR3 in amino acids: CASSWGGEQYF. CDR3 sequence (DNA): TGTGCCAGCAGTTGGGGGGGCGAGCAGTACTTC.

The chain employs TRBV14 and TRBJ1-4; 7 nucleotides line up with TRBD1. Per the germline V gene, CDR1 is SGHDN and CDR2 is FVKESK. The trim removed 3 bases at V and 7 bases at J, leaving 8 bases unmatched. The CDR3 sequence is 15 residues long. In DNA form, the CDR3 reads TGTGCCAGCAGCCAGCTCCGGACAGGCGGTGAAAAACTGTTTTTT. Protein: CASSQLRTGGEKLFF.

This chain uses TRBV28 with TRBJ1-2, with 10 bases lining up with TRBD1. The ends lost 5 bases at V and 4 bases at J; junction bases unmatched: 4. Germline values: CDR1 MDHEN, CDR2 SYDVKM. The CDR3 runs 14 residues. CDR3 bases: TGTGCCAGCAGTGACCGGGACAGGGGCTATGGCTACACCTTC. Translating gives CASSDRDRGYGYTF.

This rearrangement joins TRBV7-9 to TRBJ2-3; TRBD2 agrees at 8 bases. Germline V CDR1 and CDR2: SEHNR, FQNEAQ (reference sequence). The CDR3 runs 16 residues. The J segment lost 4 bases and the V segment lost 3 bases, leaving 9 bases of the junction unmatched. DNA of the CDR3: TGTGCCAGCAGCTTTGTCGCGGGAGGAGCTGCAGATACGCAGTATTTT. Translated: CASSFVAGGAADTQYF. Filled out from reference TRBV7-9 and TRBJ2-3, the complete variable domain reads DTGVSQNPRHKITKRGQNVTFRCDPISEHNRLYWYRQTLGQGPEFLTYFQNEAQLEKSRLLSDRFSAERPKGSFSTLEIQRTEQGDSAMYLCASSFVAGGAADTQYFGPGTRLTVL.

CDR3 protein: CSALIRWDYTF. The CDR3 DNA reads TGCAGTGCCCTTATAAGATGGGACTACACCTTC. The chain combines TRBV20-1 with TRBJ1-2; D gene unclear. Looked up from germline, CDR1 is DFQATT and CDR2 is SNEGSKA (reference sequence). V shed 6 bases and J shed 10 bases, with 15 bases lying between them. The CDR3 is made up of 11 amino acids.

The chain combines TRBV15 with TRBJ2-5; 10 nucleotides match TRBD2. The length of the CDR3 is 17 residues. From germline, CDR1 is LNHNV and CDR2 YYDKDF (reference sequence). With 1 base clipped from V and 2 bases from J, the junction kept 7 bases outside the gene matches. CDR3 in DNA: TGTGCCACCAGCAGAGCGGCTAGCGGGAGTTGGCAAGAGACCCAGTACTTC. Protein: CATSRAASGSWQETQYF.

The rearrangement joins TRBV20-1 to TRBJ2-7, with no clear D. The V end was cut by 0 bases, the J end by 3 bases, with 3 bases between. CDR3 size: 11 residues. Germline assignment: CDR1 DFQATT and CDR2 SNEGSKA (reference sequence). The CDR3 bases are TGCAGTGCTAGAGAAGGCTACGAGCAGTACTTC. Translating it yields CSAREGYEQYF.

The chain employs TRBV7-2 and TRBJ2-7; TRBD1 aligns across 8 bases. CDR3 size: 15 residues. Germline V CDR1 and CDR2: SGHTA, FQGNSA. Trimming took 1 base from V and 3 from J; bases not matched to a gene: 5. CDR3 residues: CASSLVQGAFYEQYF. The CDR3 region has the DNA TGTGCCAGCAGCTTAGTCCAGGGGGCGTTCTACGAGCAGTACTTC.

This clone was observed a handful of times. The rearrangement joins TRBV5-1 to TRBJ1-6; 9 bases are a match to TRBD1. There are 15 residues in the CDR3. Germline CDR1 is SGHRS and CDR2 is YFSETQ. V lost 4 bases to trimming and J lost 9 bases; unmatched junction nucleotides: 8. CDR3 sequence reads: CASSVGTGLSSPLHF. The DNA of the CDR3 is TGCGCCAGCAGCGTAGGGACAGGGTTAAGTTCACCCCTCCACTTT.

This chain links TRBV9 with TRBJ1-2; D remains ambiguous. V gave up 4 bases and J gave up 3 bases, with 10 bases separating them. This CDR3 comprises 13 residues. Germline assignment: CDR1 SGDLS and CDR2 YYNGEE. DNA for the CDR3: TGTGCCAGCAGCTGGACGGGAGACTATGGCTACACCTTC. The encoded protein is CASSWTGDYGYTF.

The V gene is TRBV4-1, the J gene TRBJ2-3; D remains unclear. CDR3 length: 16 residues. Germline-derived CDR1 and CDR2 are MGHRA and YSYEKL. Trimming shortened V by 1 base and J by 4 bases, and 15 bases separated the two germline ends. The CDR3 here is CASSQVDMGFADTQYF. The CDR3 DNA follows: TGCGCCAGCAGCCAAGTGGATATGGGATTCGCAGATACGCAGTATTTT.

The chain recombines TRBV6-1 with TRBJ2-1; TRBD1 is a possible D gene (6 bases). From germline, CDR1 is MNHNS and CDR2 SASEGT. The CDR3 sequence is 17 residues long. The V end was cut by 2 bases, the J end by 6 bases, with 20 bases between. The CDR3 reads CASSEFLSGRGGNEQFF. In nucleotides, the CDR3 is TGTGCCAGCAGTGAATTTCTGTCGGGGAGAGGGGGCAATGAGCAGTTCTTC.

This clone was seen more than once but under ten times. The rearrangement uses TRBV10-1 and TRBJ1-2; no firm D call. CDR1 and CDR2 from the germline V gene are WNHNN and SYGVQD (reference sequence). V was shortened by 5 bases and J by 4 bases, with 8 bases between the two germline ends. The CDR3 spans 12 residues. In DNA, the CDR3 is TGCGCCAGCAGTCCTGGTGCCTATGGCTACACCTTC. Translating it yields CASSPGAYGYTF.

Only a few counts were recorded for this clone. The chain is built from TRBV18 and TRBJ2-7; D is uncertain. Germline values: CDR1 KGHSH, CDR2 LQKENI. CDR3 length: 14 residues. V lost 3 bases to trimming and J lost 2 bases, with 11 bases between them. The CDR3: CASSPIGLTYEQYF. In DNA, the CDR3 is TGTGCCAGCTCACCCATCGGGTTGACCTACGAGCAGTACTTC.